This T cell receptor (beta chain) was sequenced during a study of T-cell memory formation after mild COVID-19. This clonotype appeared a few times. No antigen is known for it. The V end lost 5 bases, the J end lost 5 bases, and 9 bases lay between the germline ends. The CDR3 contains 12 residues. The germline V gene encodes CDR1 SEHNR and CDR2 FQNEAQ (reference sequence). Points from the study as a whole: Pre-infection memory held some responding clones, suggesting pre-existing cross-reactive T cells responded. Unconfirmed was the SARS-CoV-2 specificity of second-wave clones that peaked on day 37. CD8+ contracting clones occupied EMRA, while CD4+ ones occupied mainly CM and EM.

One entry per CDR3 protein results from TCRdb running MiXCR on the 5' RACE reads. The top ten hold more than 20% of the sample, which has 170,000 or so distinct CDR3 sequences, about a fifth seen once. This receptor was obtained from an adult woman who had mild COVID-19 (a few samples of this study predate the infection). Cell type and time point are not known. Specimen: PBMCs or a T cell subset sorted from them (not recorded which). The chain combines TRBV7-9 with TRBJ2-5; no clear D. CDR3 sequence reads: CASSLVEETQYF. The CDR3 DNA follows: TGTGCCAGCAGCCTCGTCGAGGAGACCCAGTACTTC.